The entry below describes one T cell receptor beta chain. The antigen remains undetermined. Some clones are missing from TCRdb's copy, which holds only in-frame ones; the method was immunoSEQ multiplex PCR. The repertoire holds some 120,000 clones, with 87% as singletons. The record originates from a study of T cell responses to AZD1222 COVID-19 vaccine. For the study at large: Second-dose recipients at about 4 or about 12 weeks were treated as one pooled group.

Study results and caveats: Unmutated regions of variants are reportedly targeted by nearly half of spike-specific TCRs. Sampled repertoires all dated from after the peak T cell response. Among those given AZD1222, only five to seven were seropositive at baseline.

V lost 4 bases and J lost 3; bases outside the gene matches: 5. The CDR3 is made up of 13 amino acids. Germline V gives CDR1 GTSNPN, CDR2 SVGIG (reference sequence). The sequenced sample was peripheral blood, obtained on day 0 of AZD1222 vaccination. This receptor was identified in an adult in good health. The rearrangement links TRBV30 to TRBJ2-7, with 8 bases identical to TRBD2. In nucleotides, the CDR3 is TGTGCCTGGAATCGGGGGGGTAACTACGAGCAGTACTTC. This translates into CAWNRGGNYEQYF.